Listed below are T cell receptor beta chains from one sample, sequenced in a study of beta chain features in type 1 diabetes. Libraries were prepared by immunoSEQ multiplex PCR; TCRdb keeps only in-frame clonotypes and omits some of them. The sample contains roughly 38,000 clones, 65% to 80% of which appear only once. The sequencing sample was made of Tregs from blood. All receptors come from a man aged 25-40 years with type 1 diabetes. Some clones in this sample may be carry-over from other donors' samples. CDR3s include the opening cysteine and the closing phenylalanine or tryptophan. D genes are given only for firm matches. Clone sizes are given selectively: once, few, many, or a class where the clone is expanded.

abundance	j_gene	d_gene	v_gene	CDR3aa	CDR3nt
-	TRBJ2-1	TRBD2	TRBV6-1	CASSEGTSGSNEQFF	TGTGCCAGCAGTGAAGGGACTAGCGGGAGTAATGAGCAGTTCTTC
few	TRBJ1-2	TRBD1	TRBV4-1	CASSQGDRTNYGYTF	TGCGCCAGCAGCCAAGGGGACAGGACTAACTATGGCTACACCTTC
-	TRBJ2-1	TRBD2	TRBV11-3	CASSLGDSGGANEQFF	TGTGCCAGCAGCCTCGGGGATAGCGGGGGGGCCAATGAGCAGTTCTTC
few	TRBJ2-7	-	TRBV9	CASSAGPEAGQYF	TGTGCCAGCAGCGCCGGTCCAGAGGCCGGGCAGTACTTC
-	TRBJ2-5	TRBD2	TRBV25-1	CASSDRTSSEGTQYF	TGTGCCAGCAGTGACCGGACTAGCTCGGAGGGGACCCAGTACTTC
-	TRBJ2-3	-	TRBV6-6	CASSLGTPGADTQYF	TGTGCCAGCAGTCTCGGGACTCCTGGGGCAGATACGCAGTATTTT
-	TRBJ1-1	TRBD1	TRBV10-2	CASSAPGQGATEAFF	TGCGCCAGCAGTGCTCCGGGACAGGGGGCCACTGAAGCTTTCTTT
few	TRBJ1-2	-	TRBV4-3	CASSQEVQGGYGYTF	TGCGCCAGCAGCCAAGAGGTCCAGGGAGGCTATGGCTACACCTTC
-	TRBJ2-2	-	TRBV18	CASSANSGTPTNTGELFF	TGTGCCAGCTCAGCCAATTCCGGGACACCTACGAACACCGGGGAGCTGTTTTTT
few	TRBJ2-5	TRBD2	TRBV5-1	CASSKGTSGQETQYF	TGCGCCAGCAGCAAAGGGACTAGCGGTCAAGAGACCCAGTACTTC
medium-sized	TRBJ2-2	TRBD2	TRBV7-9	CASSFAGGISGELFF	TGTGCCAGCAGCTTTGCGGGGGGGATTTCCGGGGAGCTGTTTTTT
-	TRBJ2-7	-	TRBV7-2	CASSSGPGTGTSYEQYF	TGTGCCAGCAGCTCTGGACCGGGAACAGGGACCTCCTACGAGCAGTACTTC
-	TRBJ2-1	TRBD1	TRBV2	CASSDGTGGEQFF	TGTGCCAGCAGTGATGGGACAGGGGGTGAGCAGTTCTTC
few	TRBJ2-7	-	TRBV7-9	CASSLRAGRAYHEQYF	TGTGCCAGCAGCTTAAGGGCAGGCAGGGCTTACCACGAGCAGTACTTC
-	TRBJ1-2	-	TRBV2	CASSGSTYGYTF	TGTGCCAGCAGTGGCAGTACATATGGCTACACCTTC
-	TRBJ1-3	-	TRBV5-5	CASSLFRDGNTIYF	TGTGCCAGCAGCTTGTTCAGGGATGGAAACACCATATATTTT
-	TRBJ2-1	TRBD2	TRBV5-1	CASSPIGAGGHNEQFF	TGCGCCAGCAGCCCTATAGGAGCGGGGGGCCACAATGAGCAGTTCTTC
-	TRBJ2-4	TRBD1	TRBV27	CASSPRTGLRLYF	TGTGCCAGCAGTCCTCGGACAGGCCTACGTCTGTACTTC
few	TRBJ2-2	-	TRBV2	CASSDSFVGELFF	TGTGCCAGCAGTGACTCTTTCGTAGGGGAGCTGTTTTTT
-	TRBJ2-3	-	TRBV7-3	CASSRTGGSGTDTQYF	TGTGCCAGCAGCCGTACTGGCGGGTCGGGCACAGATACGCAGTATTTT
-	TRBJ2-5	-	TRBV5-5	CASSYGSAQETQYF	TGTGCCAGCAGCTACGGGAGTGCGCAAGAGACCCAGTACTTC
-	TRBJ2-7	-	TRBV28	CASSREGDTYEQYF	TGTGCCAGCTCCCGAGAGGGGGACACCTACGAGCAGTACTTC
-	TRBJ2-1	-	TRBV5-4	CASSSPGGEQFF	TGTGCCAGCAGTTCTCCCGGGGGTGAGCAGTTCTTC
-	TRBJ1-1	TRBD1	TRBV10-3	CAIKGTGGAETEAFF	TGTGCCATCAAGGGGACAGGGGGCGCTGAGACTGAAGCTTTCTTT
-	TRBJ2-1	-	TRBV21-1	CASSKGSSGGDNEQFF	TGTGCCAGCAGCAAAGGGTCTAGCGGGGGTGACAATGAGCAGTTCTTC
once	TRBJ1-6	-	TRBV30	CAWSAGTYNSPLHF	TGTGCCTGGTCGGCCGGGACCTATAATTCACCCCTCCACTTT
once	TRBJ2-5	TRBD2	TRBV7-2	CASSLAAYSGVGETQYF	TGTGCCAGCAGCTTAGCGGCCTACAGCGGGGTTGGGGAGACCCAGTACTTC
-	TRBJ2-4	-	TRBV6-6	CASSYSSDRPNIQYF	TGTGCCAGCAGTTACTCGTCTGACAGGCCCAACATTCAGTACTTC
-	TRBJ1-2	-	TRBV6-6	CASSSNRDYDGYTF	TGTGCCAGCAGTTCGAACAGGGATTACGATGGCTACACCTTC
-	TRBJ2-1	-	TRBV13	CASSLVRGFYNEQFF	TGTGCCAGCAGCCTGGTACGGGGTTTCTACAATGAGCAGTTCTTC
-	TRBJ1-5	TRBD1	TRBV4-1	CASSQDGRGLQPQHF	TGCGCCAGCAGCCAAGATGGAAGGGGGCTGCAGCCCCAGCATTTT
-	TRBJ2-7	-	TRBV2	CASRASGTAYEQYF	TGTGCCAGCAGGGCAAGCGGAACAGCCTACGAGCAGTACTTC
-	TRBJ1-2	-	TRBV29-1	CSVIDRNGYTF	TGCAGCGTTATAGACAGGAATGGCTACACCTTC
-	TRBJ2-7	-	TRBV6-6	CASSVSGGVSYEQYF	TGTGCCAGCAGTGTTTCCGGCGGGGTCTCCTACGAGCAGTACTTC
-	TRBJ1-1	-	TRBV5-6	CASTLLRGDTEAFF	TGTGCCAGCACCTTGCTCAGGGGAGACACTGAAGCTTTCTTT
-	TRBJ1-1	TRBD1	TRBV6-1	CASSEQGATEAFF	TGTGCCAGCAGTGAACAGGGGGCAACTGAAGCTTTCTTT
-	TRBJ1-2	-	TRBV10-3	CATKEFSKGYTF	TGTGCCACAAAGGAGTTCTCGAAGGGCTACACCTTC
-	TRBJ2-7	-	TRBV6-5	CASSYSDSPYEQYF	TGTGCCAGCAGTTATTCCGACAGTCCCTACGAGCAGTACTTC
-	TRBJ1-2	TRBD1	TRBV27	CASRRQGAGGYTF	TGTGCCAGCAGGCGACAGGGGGCAGGTGGCTACACCTTC
-	TRBJ1-3	-	TRBV11-2	CASSLHRISGNTIYF	TGTGCCAGCAGCTTACACAGGATCTCTGGAAACACCATATATTTT